Listed below are T cell receptor beta chains from one sample, sequenced in a study of blood T cell repertoires in COVID-19. Repertoires were generated with immunoSEQ multiplex PCR, while TCRdb's copy carries only in-frame clones and drops some. The sample consists of roughly 86,000 clones, roughly 75% of them appearing once. Sample: peripheral blood. Receptors originate from a middle-aged man who had recovered from COVID-19. CDR3s include the opening cysteine and the closing phenylalanine or tryptophan. Fields, in order: CDR3 DNA, CDR3 protein, D gene, clone size, V gene, CDR3 length, J gene. A D gene is named only where the DNA matches it firmly. Clone size is shown for a subset of rows, as once, few, many or a class of expanded clone.

TGTGCCAGTAGTGCAGGGACAGGGGGCGTTAACATTCAGTACTTC CASSAGTGGVNIQYF TRBD1 . TRBV19 15 TRBJ2-4
TGTGCCTGGAGGCCCGTCTTCGGGGGAAACACCGGGGAGCTGTTTTTT CAWRPVFGGNTGELFF . . TRBV30 16 TRBJ2-2
TGTGCCAGCAGCCAAGAGGGCAGTACTAACTATGGCTACACCTTC CASSQEGSTNYGYTF . . TRBV14 15 TRBJ1-2
TGTGCCAGCACCAATCAGGGGCGCTCCTTAGATACGCAGTATTTT CASTNQGRSLDTQYF . . TRBV14 15 TRBJ2-3
TGTGCCAGCAGTTTAGTCCTTTGGGACTCTGGGGGGTCCGGAAACACCATATATTTT CASSLVLWDSGGSGNTIYF . . TRBV28 19 TRBJ1-3
TGCGCCAGCAGTGCCGGGACAGGGGTGCTAAATACGCAGTATTTT CASSAGTGVLNTQYF TRBD1 . TRBV10-1 15 TRBJ2-3
TGTGCCAGCAGTTTGCGTGGACAGGTCTCCTACGAGCAGTACTTC CASSLRGQVSYEQYF TRBD1 . TRBV28 15 TRBJ2-7
TGTGCCAGCTCACGAGGAACAGGACAGGCCAATCAGCCCCAGCATTTT CASSRGTGQANQPQHF TRBD1 . TRBV18 16 TRBJ1-5
TGCGCCAGCAGCACCGGGAGGGAAAAACTGTTTTTT CASSTGREKLFF . . TRBV5-1 12 TRBJ1-4
TGTGCCAGCACGGGACAGGGCTACAACACTGAAGCTTTCTTT CASTGQGYNTEAFF TRBD1 once TRBV27 14 TRBJ1-1
TGCACCAGCAGCCAAGATTGCCCTATATCCCAACAAGAGACCCAGTACTTC CTSSQDCPISQQETQYF . . TRBV1 17 TRBJ2-5
TGTGCCAGCAGCTCGAATAGTCAAACCCAAGATACGCAGTATTTT CASSSNSQTQDTQYF . . TRBV7-2 15 TRBJ2-3
TGCGCCAGCAGTCAAGGGACAGGGGGCATCCTCAAGCCCTACGAGCAGTACTTC CASSQGTGGILKPYEQYF TRBD1 once TRBV4-1 18 TRBJ2-7
TGCAGCGTAACGACTAGTTCCGATACGCAGTATTTT CSVTTSSDTQYF . few TRBV29-1 12 TRBJ2-3
TGTGCCAGCAGATCCGGGACAGGGGGCTTTCAGCCCCAGCATTTT CASRSGTGGFQPQHF TRBD1 . TRBV6-6 15 TRBJ1-5
TGTGCCAGCAGTTACGGGAGCTCCTACGAGCAGTACTTC CASSYGSSYEQYF . few TRBV12-3/TRBV12-4 13 TRBJ2-7
TGTGCCATCTCTCCTGGAGGGAAAGGCACAGATACGCAGTATTTT CAISPGGKGTDTQYF . . TRBV28 15 TRBJ2-3
TGTGCCAGCAGCACCTGGACTAGCGCGCAACCTCGGGATACGCAGTATTTT CASSTWTSAQPRDTQYF TRBD2 . TRBV9 17 TRBJ2-3
TGTGCCAGCGGGGACCGGGACACCACCTACGAGCAGTACTTC CASGDRDTTYEQYF . . TRBV7-2 14 TRBJ2-7
TGTGCCAGCAGCTCGACTAGCGGGGGGGCTAATGAGCAGTTCTTC CASSSTSGGANEQFF TRBD2 . TRBV5-4 15 TRBJ2-1
TGCGCCAGCAGTCCCGACTCTTCTGGGGCCAACGTCCTGACTTTC CASSPDSSGANVLTF . . TRBV10-1 15 TRBJ2-6
TGTGCCAGTAGTATTGGGCGCCGGGGAGAAAAACTGTTTTTT CASSIGRRGEKLFF . . TRBV19 14 TRBJ1-4
TGTGCCAGCAGCCTCAATAGCGGGAGTTTCTACGAGCAGTACTTC CASSLNSGSFYEQYF TRBD2 few TRBV3-1/TRBV3-2 15 TRBJ2-7
TGTGCCAGCAGCCCCGGACAGAGTAGCAATCAGCCCCAGCATTTT CASSPGQSSNQPQHF . . TRBV7-2 15 TRBJ1-5
TGTGCCAGCAGCCTCTCGACAGGGGACTACGAGCAGTACTTC CASSLSTGDYEQYF TRBD1 . TRBV5-4 14 TRBJ2-7
TGTGCCAGCAGCTCGACCCGGGGCTCTGGGGGCGACTACGAGCAGTACTTC CASSSTRGSGGDYEQYF . . TRBV7-9 17 TRBJ2-7
TGTGCCACCAGCAGAGAAGATCAGCGGAGCCAAGAGACCCAGTACTTC CATSREDQRSQETQYF . few TRBV15 16 TRBJ2-5